The present entry profiles one T cell receptor (beta chain) with its context. Germline CDR1 and CDR2: MNHEY and SVGEGT. The CDR3 length is 15 residues. V gave up 6 bases and J gave up 4 bases; unmatched junction bases: 5. Assay: immunoSEQ multiplex PCR; the TCRdb copy retains only in-frame clones and omits some. Of 130,000 to 150,000 clones listed, around 86% were seen once; the top ten hold more than 4%. The data were obtained in a study of control samples from healthy donors and cancer patients. The source is a young man in good health. V gene TRBV6-2 or TRBV6-3 combines with J gene TRBJ2-5, with 13 nucleotides matching TRBD2. Sequencing used blood. The chain's CDR3 is CASSSTSGGAETQYF. In DNA form, the CDR3 reads TGTGCCAGCAGCTCCACTAGCGGGGGGGCAGAGACCCAGTACTTC.